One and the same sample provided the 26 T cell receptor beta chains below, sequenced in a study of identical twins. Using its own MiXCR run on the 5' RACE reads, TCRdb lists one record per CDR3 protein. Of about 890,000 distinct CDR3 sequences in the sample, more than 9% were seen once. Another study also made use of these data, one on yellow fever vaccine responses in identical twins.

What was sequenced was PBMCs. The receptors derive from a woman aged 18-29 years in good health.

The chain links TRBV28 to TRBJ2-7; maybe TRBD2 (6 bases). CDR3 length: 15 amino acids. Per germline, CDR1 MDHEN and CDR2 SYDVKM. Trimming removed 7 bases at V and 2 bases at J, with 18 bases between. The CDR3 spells CASNPREVITYEQYF. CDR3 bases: TGTGCCAGCAATCCCAGGGAGGTGATCACCTACGAGCAGTACTTC.

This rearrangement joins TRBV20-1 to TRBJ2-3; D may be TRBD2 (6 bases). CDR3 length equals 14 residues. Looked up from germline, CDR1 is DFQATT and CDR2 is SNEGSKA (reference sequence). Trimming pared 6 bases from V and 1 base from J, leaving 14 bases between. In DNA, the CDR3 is TGCAGTGCCATCGCCCCGGGGGGCACAGATACGCAGTATTTT. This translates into CSAIAPGGTDTQYF.

Written as DNA, the CDR3 is TGCGCCAGCAGCTTGGGGACTAGCGGGGGGTCGGCAGATACGCAGTATTTT. This translates into CASSLGTSGGSADTQYF. The rearrangement links TRBV5-1 to TRBJ2-3, with 14 bases identical to TRBD2. Germline-derived CDR1 and CDR2 are SGHRS and YFSETQ. The V and J ends lost 0 bases and 4 bases, in that order; junction bases with no gene match: 4. This CDR3 is built from 17 residues.

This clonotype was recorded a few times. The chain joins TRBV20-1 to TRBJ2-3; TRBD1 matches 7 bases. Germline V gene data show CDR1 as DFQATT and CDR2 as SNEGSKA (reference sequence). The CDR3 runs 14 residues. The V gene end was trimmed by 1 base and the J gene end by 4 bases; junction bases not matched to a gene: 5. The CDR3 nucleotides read TGCAGTGCTAGAGGACAGGGAGCGGCAGATACGCAGTATTTT. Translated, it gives CSARGQGAADTQYF.

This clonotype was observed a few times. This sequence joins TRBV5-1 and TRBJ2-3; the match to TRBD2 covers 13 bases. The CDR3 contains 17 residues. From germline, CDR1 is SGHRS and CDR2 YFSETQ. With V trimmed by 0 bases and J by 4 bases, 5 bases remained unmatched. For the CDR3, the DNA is TGCGCCAGCAGCTTGGGGACTAGCGGGAGAGGACCAGATACGCAGTATTTT. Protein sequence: CASSLGTSGRGPDTQYF. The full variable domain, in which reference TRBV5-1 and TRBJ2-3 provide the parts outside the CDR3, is KAGVTQTPRYLIKTRGQQVTLSCSPISGHRSVSWYQQTPGQGLQFLFEYFSETQRNKGNFPGRFSGRQFSNSRSEMNVSTLELGDSALYLCASSLGTSGRGPDTQYFGPGTRLTVL.

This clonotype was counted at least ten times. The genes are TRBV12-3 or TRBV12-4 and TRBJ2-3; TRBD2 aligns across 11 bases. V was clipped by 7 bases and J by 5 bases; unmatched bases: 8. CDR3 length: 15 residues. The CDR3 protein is CASISSGGPGDTQYF. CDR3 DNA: TGTGCCAGCATCTCTAGCGGGGGGCCGGGAGATACGCAGTATTTT.

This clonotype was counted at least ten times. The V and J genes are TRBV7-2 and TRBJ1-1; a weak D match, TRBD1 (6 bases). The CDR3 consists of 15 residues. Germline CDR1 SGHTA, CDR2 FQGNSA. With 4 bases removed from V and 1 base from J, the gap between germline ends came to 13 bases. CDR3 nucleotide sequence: TGTGCCAGCAGCTCAAGGACAGATACGAACACTGAAGCTTTCTTT. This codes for CASSSRTDTNTEAFF.

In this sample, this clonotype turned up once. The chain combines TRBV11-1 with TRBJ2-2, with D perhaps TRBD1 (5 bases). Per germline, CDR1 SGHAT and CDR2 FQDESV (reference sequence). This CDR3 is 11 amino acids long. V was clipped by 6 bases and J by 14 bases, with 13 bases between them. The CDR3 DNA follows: TGTGCCAGCAGGACTGGTGGACACCTGTTTTTT. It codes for CASRTGGHLFF.

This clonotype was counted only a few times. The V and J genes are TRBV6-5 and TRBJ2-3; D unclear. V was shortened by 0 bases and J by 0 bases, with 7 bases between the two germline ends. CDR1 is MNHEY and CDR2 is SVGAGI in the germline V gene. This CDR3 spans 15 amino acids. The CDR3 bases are TGTGCCAGCAGTTACTCGATGGCTAGCACAGATACGCAGTATTTT. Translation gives CASSYSMASTDTQYF.

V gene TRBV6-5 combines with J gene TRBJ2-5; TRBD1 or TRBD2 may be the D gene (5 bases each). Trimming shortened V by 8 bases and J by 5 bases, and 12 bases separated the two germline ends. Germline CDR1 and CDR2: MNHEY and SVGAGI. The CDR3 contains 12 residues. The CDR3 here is CASAGTRETQYF. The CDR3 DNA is TGTGCCAGCGCAGGGACCCGGGAGACCCAGTACTTC.

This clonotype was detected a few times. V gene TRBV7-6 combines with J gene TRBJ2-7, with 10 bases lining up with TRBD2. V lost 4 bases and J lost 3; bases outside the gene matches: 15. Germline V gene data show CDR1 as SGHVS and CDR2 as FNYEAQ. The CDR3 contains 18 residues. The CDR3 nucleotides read TGTGCCAGCAGCTCCTATCCACCAACTAGCGGGATTATCTACGAGCAGTACTTC. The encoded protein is CASSSYPPTSGIIYEQYF.

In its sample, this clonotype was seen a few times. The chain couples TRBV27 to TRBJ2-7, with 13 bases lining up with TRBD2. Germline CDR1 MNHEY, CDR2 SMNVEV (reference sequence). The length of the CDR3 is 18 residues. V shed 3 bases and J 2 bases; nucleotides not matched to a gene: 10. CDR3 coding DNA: TGTGCCAGCAGTTTTAGGACTAGCGGGAGTCGCTCCCCCTACGAGCAGTACTTC. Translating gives CASSFRTSGSRSPYEQYF.

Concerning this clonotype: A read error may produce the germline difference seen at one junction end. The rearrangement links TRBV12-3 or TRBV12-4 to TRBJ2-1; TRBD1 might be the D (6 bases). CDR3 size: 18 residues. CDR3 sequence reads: CARSSGQYQPRFHNEQFF. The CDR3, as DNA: TGTGCCCGCAGTTCAGGACAGTACCAACCGAGGTTCCACAATGAGCAGTTCTTC.

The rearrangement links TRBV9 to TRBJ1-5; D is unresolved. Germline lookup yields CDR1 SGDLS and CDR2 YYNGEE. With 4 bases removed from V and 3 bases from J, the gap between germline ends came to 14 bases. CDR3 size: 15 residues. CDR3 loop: CASSQTDGYNQPQHF. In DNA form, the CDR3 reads TGTGCCAGCAGCCAGACTGACGGTTACAATCAGCCCCAGCATTTT.

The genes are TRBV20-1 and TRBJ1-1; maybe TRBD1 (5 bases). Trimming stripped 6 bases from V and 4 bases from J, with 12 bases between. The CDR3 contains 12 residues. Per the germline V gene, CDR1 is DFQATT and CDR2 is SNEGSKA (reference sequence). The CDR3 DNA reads TGCAGTGCCAGACAGTGGGGCACTGAAGCTTTCTTT. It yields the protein CSARQWGTEAFF.

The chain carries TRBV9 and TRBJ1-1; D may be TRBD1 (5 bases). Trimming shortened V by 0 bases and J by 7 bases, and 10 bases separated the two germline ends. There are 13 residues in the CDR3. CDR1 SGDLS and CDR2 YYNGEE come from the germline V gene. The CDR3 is CASSVVGRGEAFF. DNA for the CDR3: TGTGCCAGCAGCGTAGTGGGGCGGGGTGAAGCTTTCTTT.

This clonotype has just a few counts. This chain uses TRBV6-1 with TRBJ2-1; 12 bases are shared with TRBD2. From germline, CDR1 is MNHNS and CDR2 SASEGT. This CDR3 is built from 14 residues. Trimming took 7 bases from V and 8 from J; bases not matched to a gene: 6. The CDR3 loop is CASKTSGSYHEQFF. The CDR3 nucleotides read TGTGCCAGCAAGACTAGCGGGAGTTATCATGAGCAGTTCTTC.

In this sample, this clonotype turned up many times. CDR3 sequence: CASSTGLAGGETQYF. The CDR3 DNA follows: TGCGCCAGCAGCACAGGACTAGCGGGAGGAGAGACCCAGTACTTC. The gene calls are TRBV5-1 and TRBJ2-5; 14 bases map to TRBD2. Trimming took 4 bases from V and 4 from J; bases not matched to a gene: 3. The germline gives CDR1 SGHRS, CDR2 YFSETQ. This CDR3 is built from 15 residues.

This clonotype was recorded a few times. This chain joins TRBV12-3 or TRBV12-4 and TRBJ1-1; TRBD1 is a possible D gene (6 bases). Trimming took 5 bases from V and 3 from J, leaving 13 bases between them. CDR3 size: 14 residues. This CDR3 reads CASSSEGGYTEAFF. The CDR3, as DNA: TGTGCCAGCAGTAGCGAGGGGGGGTACACTGAAGCTTTCTTT.

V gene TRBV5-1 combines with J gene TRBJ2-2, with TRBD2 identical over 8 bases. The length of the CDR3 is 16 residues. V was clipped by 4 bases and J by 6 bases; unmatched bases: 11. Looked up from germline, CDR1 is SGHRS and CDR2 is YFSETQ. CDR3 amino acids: CASSPGGASLAGELFF. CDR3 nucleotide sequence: TGCGCCAGCAGCCCCGGGGGGGCCTCCTTGGCCGGGGAGCTGTTTTTT.

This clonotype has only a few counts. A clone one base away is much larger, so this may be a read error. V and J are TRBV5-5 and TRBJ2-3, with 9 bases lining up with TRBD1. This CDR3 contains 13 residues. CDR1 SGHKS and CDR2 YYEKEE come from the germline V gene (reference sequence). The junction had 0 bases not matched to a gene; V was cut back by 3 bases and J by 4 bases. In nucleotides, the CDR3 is TGTGCCAGCAGCTGGACAGGGGCAGATACGCAGTATTTT. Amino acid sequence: CASSWTGADTQYF.

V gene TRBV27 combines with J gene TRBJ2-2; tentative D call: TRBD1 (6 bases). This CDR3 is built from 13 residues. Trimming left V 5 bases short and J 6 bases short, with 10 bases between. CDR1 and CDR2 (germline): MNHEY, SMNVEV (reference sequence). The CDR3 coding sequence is TGTGCCAGCAGTACCAACAGGGCCGGGGAGCTGTTTTTT. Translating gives CASSTNRAGELFF.

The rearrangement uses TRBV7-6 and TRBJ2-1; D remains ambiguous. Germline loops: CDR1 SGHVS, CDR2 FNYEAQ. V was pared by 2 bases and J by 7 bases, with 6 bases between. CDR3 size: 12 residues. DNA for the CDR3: TGTGCCAGCAGCTTAATGGGGAATGAGCAGTTCTTC. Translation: CASSLMGNEQFF. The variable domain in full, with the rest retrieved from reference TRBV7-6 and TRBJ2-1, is GAGVSQSPRYKVTKRGQDVALRCDPISGHVSLYWYRQALGQGPEFLTYFNYEAQQDKSGLPNDRFSAERPEGSISTLTIQRTEQRDSAMYRCASSLMGNEQFFGPGTRLTVL.

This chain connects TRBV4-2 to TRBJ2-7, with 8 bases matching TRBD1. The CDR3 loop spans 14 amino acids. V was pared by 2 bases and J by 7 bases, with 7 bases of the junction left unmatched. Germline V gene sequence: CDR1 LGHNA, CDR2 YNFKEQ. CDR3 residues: CASSQSRQGREQYF. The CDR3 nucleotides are TGTGCCAGCAGCCAAAGCCGACAGGGGCGGGAGCAGTACTTC.

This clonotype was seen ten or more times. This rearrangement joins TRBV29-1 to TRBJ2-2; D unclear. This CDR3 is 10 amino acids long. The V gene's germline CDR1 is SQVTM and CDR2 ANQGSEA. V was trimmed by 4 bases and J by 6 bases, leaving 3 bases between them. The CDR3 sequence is CSVGSGELFF. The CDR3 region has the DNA TGCAGCGTTGGGTCCGGGGAGCTGTTTTTT.

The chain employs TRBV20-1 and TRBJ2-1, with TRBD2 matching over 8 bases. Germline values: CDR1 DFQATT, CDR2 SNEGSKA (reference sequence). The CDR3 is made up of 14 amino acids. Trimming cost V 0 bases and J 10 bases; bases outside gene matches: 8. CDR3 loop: CSARDTAGEEEQFF. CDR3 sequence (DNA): TGCAGTGCTAGAGATACAGCGGGAGAGGAGGAGCAGTTCTTC.